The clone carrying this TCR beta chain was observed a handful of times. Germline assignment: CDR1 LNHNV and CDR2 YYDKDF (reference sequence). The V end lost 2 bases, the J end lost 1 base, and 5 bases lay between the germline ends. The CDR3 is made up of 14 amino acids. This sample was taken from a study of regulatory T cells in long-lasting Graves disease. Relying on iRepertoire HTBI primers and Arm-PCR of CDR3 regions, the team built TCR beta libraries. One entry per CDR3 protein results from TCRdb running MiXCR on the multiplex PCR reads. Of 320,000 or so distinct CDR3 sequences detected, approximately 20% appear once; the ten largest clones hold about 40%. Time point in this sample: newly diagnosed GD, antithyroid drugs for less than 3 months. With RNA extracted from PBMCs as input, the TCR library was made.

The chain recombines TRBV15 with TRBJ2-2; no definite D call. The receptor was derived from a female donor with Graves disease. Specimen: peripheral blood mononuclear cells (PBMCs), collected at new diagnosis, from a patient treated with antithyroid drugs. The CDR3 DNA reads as TGTGCCACCAGCAGACGCCAGAACACCGGGGAGCTGTTTTTT. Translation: CATSRRQNTGELFF.